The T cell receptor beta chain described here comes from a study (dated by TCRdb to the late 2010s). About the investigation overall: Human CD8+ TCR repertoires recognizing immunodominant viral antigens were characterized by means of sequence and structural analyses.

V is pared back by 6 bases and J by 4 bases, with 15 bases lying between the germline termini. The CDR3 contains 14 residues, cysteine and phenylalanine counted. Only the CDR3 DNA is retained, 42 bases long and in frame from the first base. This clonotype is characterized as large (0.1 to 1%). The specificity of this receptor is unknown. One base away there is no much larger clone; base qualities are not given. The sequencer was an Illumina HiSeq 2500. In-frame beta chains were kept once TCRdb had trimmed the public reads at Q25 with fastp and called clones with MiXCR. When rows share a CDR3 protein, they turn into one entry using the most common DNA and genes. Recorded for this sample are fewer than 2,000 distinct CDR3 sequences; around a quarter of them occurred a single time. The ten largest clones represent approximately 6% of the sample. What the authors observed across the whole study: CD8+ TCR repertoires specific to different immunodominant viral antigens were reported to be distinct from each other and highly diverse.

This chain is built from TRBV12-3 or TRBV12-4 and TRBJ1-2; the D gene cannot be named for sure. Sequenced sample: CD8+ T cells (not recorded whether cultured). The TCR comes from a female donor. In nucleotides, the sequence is TGTGCCAGCAGCCCTGAGGGAAACCTCTATGGCTACACCTTC. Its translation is CASSPEGNLYGYTF.